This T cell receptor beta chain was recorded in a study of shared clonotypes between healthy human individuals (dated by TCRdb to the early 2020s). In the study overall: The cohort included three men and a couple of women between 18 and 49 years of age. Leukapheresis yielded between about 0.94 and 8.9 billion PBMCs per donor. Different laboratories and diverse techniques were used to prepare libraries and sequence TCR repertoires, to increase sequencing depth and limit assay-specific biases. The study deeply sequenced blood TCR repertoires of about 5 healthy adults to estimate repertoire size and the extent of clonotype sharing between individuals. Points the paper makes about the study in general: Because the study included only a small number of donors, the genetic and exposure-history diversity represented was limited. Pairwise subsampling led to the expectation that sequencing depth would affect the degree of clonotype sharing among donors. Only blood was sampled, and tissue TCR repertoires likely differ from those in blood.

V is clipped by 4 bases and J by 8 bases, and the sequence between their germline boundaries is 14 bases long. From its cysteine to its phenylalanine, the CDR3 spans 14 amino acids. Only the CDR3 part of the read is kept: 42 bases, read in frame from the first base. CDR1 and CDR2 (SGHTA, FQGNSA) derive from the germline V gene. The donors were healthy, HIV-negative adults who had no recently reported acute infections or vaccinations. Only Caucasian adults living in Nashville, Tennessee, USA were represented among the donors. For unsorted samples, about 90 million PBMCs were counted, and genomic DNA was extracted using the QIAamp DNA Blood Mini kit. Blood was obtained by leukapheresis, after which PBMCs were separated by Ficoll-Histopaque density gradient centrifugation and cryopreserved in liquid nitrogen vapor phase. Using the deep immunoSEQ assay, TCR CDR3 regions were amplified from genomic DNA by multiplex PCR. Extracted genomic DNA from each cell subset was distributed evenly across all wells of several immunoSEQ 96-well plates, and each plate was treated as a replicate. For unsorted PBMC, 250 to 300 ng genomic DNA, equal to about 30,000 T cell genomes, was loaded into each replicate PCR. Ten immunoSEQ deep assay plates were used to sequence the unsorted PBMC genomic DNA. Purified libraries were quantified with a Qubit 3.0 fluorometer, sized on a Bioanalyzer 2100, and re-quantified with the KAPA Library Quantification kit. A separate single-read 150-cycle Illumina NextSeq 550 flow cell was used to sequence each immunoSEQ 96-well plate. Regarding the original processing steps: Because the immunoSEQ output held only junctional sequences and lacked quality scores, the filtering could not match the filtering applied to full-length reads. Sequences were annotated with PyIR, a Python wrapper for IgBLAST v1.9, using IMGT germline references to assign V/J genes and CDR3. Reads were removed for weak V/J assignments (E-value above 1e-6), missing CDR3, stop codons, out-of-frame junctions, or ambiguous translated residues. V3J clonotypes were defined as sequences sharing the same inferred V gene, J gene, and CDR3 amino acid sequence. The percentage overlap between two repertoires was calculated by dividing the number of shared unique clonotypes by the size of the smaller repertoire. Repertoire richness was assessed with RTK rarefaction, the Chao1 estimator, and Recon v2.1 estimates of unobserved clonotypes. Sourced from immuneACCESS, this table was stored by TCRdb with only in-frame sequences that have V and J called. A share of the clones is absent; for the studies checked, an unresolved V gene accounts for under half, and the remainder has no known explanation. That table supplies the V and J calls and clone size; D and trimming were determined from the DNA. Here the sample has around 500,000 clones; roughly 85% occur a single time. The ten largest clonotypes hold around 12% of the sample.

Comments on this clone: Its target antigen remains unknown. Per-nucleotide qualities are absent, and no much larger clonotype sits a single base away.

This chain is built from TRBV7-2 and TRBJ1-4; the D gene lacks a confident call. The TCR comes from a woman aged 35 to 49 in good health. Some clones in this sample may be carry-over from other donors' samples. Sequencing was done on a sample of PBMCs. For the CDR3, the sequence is CASSSGNEREKLFF. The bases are TGTGCCAGCAGCTCCGGGAATGAAAGGGAAAAACTGTTTTTT. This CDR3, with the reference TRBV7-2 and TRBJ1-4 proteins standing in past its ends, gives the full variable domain GAGVSQSPSNKVTEKGKDVELRCDPISGHTALYWYRQSLGQGLEFLIYFQGNSAPDKSGLPSDRFSAERTGGSVSTLTIQRTQQEDSAVYLCASSSGNEREKLFFGSGTQLSVL.